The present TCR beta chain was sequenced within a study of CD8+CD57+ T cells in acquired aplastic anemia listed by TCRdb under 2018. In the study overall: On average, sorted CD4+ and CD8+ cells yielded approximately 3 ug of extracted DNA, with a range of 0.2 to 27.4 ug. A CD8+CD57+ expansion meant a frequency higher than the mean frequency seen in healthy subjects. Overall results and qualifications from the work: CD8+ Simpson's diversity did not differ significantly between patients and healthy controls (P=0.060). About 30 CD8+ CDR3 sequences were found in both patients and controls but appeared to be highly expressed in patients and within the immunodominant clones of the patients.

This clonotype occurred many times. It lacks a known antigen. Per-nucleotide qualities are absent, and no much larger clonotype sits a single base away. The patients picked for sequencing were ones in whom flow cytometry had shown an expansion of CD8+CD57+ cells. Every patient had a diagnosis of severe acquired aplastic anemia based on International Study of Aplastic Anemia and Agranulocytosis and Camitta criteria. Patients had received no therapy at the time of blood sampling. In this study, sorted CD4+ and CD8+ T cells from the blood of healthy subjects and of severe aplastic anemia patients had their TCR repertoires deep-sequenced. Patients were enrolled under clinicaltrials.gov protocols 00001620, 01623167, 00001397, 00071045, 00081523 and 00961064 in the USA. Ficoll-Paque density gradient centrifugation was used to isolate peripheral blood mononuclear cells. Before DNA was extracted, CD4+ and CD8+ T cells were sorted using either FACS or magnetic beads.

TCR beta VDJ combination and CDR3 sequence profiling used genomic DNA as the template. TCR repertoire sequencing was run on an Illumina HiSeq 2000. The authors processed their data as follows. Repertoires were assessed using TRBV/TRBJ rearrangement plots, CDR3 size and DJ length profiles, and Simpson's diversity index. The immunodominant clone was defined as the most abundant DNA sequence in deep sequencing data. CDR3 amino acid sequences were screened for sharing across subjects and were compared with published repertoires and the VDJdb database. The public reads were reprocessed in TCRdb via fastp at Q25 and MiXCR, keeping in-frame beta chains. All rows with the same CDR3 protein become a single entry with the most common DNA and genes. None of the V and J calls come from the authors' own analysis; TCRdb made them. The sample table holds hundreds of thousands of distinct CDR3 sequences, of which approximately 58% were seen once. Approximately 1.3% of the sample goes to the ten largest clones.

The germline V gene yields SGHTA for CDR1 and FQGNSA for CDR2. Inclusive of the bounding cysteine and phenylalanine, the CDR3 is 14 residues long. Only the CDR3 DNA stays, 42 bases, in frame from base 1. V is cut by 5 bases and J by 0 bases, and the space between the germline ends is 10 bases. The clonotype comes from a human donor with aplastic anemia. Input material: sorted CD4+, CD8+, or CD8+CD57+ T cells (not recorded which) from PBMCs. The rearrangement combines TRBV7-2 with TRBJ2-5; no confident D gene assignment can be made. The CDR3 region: CASSTAGYQETQYF. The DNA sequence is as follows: TGTGCCAGCAGCACTGCCGGGTACCAAGAGACCCAGTACTTC. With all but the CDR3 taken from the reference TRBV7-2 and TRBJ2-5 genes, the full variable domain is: GAGVSQSPSNKVTEKGKDVELRCDPISGHTALYWYRQSLGQGLEFLIYFQGNSAPDKSGLPSDRFSAERTGGSVSTLTIQRTQQEDSAVYLCASSTAGYQETQYFGPGTRLLVL.